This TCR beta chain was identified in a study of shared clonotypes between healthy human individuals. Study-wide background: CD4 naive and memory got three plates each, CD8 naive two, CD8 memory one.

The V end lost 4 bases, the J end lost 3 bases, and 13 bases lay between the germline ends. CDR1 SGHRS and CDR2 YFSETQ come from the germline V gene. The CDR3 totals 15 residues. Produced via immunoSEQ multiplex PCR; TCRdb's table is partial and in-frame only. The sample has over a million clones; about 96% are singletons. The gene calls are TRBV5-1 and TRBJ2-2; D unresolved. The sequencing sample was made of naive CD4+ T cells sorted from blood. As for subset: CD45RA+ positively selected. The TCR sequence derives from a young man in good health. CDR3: CASSSTLVHTGELFF. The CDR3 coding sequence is TGCGCCAGCAGCAGTACTTTGGTCCACACCGGGGAGCTGTTTTTT.